This entry lists 5 T cell receptor beta chains sequenced from one sample in a study of neurological immune-mediated disorders. A single record per CDR3 protein comes from TCRdb applying MiXCR to the 5' RACE reads. The sample has 100,000 or so distinct CDR3 sequences, roughly 4% seen once. Sequenced input: PBMCs. Receptor source: a woman aged 18-29 years with multiple sclerosis.

Only a few counts were recorded for this clonotype. The chain carries TRBV3-1 and TRBJ2-1; the match to TRBD2 covers 10 bases. Germline V lookup: CDR1 LGHDT, CDR2 YNNKEL (reference sequence). The CDR3 totals 15 residues. Trimming at V came to 4 bases and at J to 9 bases, leaving 9 bases not matched to a gene. As DNA, the CDR3 is TGTGCCAGCAGCCCCGGGCTAGCGGGGGCAAGTGAGCAGTTCTTC. It specifies CASSPGLAGASEQFF.

At least ten counts were recorded for this clonotype. V is TRBV5-1 and J is TRBJ2-7; 8 bases fit TRBD1. The germline gives CDR1 SGHRS, CDR2 YFSETQ. Trimming cost V 4 bases and J 3 bases; bases outside gene matches: 6. This CDR3 is built from 14 residues. CDR3: CASSRTGKGYEQYF. The CDR3 nucleotides are TGCGCCAGCAGCCGGACAGGGAAAGGCTACGAGCAGTACTTC.

About this clonotype itself: This could be a read error, since a much larger clone is one nucleotide away. The chain uses TRBV10-3 and TRBJ1-3, with D possibly being TRBD1 (5 bases). Germline assignment: CDR1 ENHRY and CDR2 SYGVKD. This CDR3 has 12 residues. CDR3 residues: CAIGGNGKTIYF. The CDR3 bases are TGTGCCATCGGGGGAAATGGAAAAACCATATATTTT.

At least ten counts were recorded for this clonotype. The V and J genes are TRBV5-1 and TRBJ2-1; maybe TRBD2 (5 bases). Trimming took 4 bases from V and 4 from J, leaving 15 bases between them. CDR1 and CDR2 from the germline V gene are SGHRS and YFSETQ. CDR3 length: 15 residues. DNA of the CDR3: TGCGCCAGCAGCACCGAGGGCGGACCGTACAATGAGCAGTTCTTC. Protein product: CASSTEGGPYNEQFF.

This clonotype was found many times. The chain combines TRBV10-3 with TRBJ2-5; 9 bases are a match to TRBD1. The length of the CDR3 is 17 residues. The germline V gene has CDR1 ENHRY and CDR2 SYGVKD. J was trimmed by 0 bases and V by 2 bases; bases with no gene match: 7. The CDR3 spells CAISEDRDREYQETQYF. For the CDR3, the DNA is TGTGCCATCAGTGAGGATAGGGACAGGGAGTACCAAGAGACCCAGTACTTC.